This is a list of T cell receptor beta chains from one sample in a study of spatial heterogeneity in lung cancer. TCRdb reprocessed the 5' RACE reads with MiXCR, giving one entry per CDR3 protein. Of around 45,000 distinct CDR3 sequences detected, roughly 15% appear once; the ten largest clones hold around three fifths. Sample: PBMCs, taken at surgery. The source is a male donor with early-stage non-small cell lung cancer. The conserved cysteine and the conserved F or W are not part of the CDR3 here. A D gene is named only where the DNA matches it firmly. Some rows have no size entry. The others give once, few or many, or a class for an expanded clone.

D	size	V	J	CDR3
TRBD1	medium-sized	TRBV29-1	TRBJ1-2	SVDGQGGYGYT
TRBD2	many	TRBV5-4	TRBJ2-5	ASSSAGAETQY
TRBD2	few	TRBV5-5	TRBJ2-3	ASSLGLAGAGADTQY
TRBD2	many	TRBV11-2	TRBJ2-1	ASSLSGASYNEQF
NA	few	TRBV20-1	TRBJ2-7	SASRQSDSSYEQY
NA	NA	TRBV7-9	TRBJ1-5	ASSFGNQPQH
TRBD1	NA	TRBV4-1	TRBJ2-7	ASSRGTAYEQY
NA	NA	TRBV9	TRBJ2-1	ASSARGYAYEQF
NA	NA	TRBV7-9	TRBJ1-2	ASSSSRAPDVYGYT
NA	NA	TRBV15	TRBJ2-6	ATSRVLGAGANVLT
TRBD1	many	TRBV6-5	TRBJ2-1	ASSAGGSYNEQF
TRBD1	many	TRBV28	TRBJ2-7	ASSQGAGPLEQY
NA	few	TRBV3-1	TRBJ1-2	ANSQASGYYGYT
NA	few	TRBV20-1	TRBJ2-1	SVPGPTIGQF
NA	few	TRBV7-9	TRBJ1-4	ASRDGRATNEKLF
NA	many	TRBV5-1	TRBJ2-3	ASSFGPGTDTQY
TRBD1	NA	TRBV3-1	TRBJ1-1	ASSRRDRDTEAF
NA	few	TRBV5-1	TRBJ2-2	ASSLVWTVNTGELF
NA	NA	TRBV12-3/TRBV12-4	TRBJ2-1	ASRSSLRGEQF
TRBD1	NA	TRBV6-2/TRBV6-3	TRBJ1-5	ASTQTGVDQPQH
TRBD1	few	TRBV10-3	TRBJ2-7	AIRAGTGANEQY
TRBD1	NA	TRBV29-1	TRBJ1-5	SVVLNGGQNQPQH
NA	many	TRBV7-9	TRBJ2-7	ASSYPGEDYEQY
NA	NA	TRBV25-1	TRBJ2-5	ASGRRETQY
TRBD2	NA	TRBV10-2	TRBJ2-2	ASSESPGLAGKYAGELF
NA	many	TRBV5-6	TRBJ1-2	ASSFGATYGYT
TRBD2	many	TRBV6-5	TRBJ2-3	ASTKREGTDTQY
NA	NA	TRBV18	TRBJ2-1	ASSPKDSIS
NA	many	TRBV20-1	TRBJ1-6	SARVVDSPLH
TRBD2	NA	TRBV2	TRBJ2-1	ASSVVAATSYEQF
TRBD1	NA	TRBV20-1	TRBJ1-1	SARDPRGQNTEAF
TRBD2	few	TRBV12-3/TRBV12-4	TRBJ2-7	ASSEGRVWTYEQY
NA	few	TRBV19	TRBJ2-1	ASSVPGLAEQF
NA	few	TRBV20-1	TRBJ2-3	SARTPEAGHTDTQY
TRBD2	NA	TRBV4-2	TRBJ2-3	ASSPRLAGLDTQY
TRBD2	few	TRBV20-1	TRBJ2-1	SAREREGTYNEQF
TRBD2	few	TRBV27	TRBJ2-7	ASRGGLAGGPEVYEQY
NA	few	TRBV12-3/TRBV12-4	TRBJ1-5	ASSYTHRGNQPQH
TRBD2	few	TRBV12-3/TRBV12-4	TRBJ2-1	ASMRGDLRSQF
TRBD1	NA	TRBV5-1	TRBJ1-3	ASSPRQGSGNTIY
TRBD1	few	TRBV10-3	TRBJ2-5	AISQPDRGQETQY